Given below is one T cell receptor (beta chain) in context. The specificity of this receptor is unknown. The input lacks base qualities; no much larger clone sits a single base away. TCRbeta CDR3 regions were amplified from genomic DNA by means of the immunoSEQ Assay, a bias-controlled multiplex PCR. The authors' analysis ran thus. Nucleated cell counts per sample were estimated from amplification of reference gene primers within the assay. Sequence reads were collapsed and filtered to measure the absolute abundance of every unique TCRbeta CDR3 rearrangement. For each sample, productive Simpson clonality was calculated as the square root of Simpson's diversity index over productive rearrangements. TCRdb provides this immuneACCESS table in a form limited to in-frame rearrangements. Some clones are lacking; in checked studies, under half of them reflect an unresolved V gene, and why the rest are absent is not known. V, J and clone size were drawn from that table, and D and trimming were deduced from the DNA. This sample holds 190,000 or so clones; around nine tenths were observed only once. The ten top clones hold about 3% of the sample.

The data were taken from a study of blood T cell repertoires in COVID-19 (TCRdb year 2020). For the wider study: Collaborator samples came from the United States, Italy and Spain and covered acute and convalescent phases of COVID-19. Where available, HLA class I and class II types were obtained from metadata supplied by the sample provider rather than from assay-based typing. A de-identified subject ID, COVID-19 status, age in years and sex were almost always included in the sample metadata. A freely available public database, intended as a resource for researchers studying the immune response to SARS-CoV-2, is where the repertoires were released. The dataset comprised deeply sampled blood TCRbeta repertoires from subjects exposed to, actively infected with, or recovered from COVID-19. The material from the prospective study consisted of cDNA or gDNA derived from T cells, B-cell-depleted T cells, or PBMCs. The samples were drawn from the first 160 participants of the ongoing ImmuneRACE study and from over 950 subjects provided by 6 global collaborators.

Whole blood was collected in K2EDTA tubes by collaborating institutions according to the institutions' own protocols. For TCRbeta analysis, collaborator samples were shipped as frozen whole blood, as isolated PBMCs, or as DNA extracted from either sample type. Results the study describes overall, beyond this receptor: Clinical and demographic metadata were provided uncurated, with the amount varying by source and participant.

V and J are trimmed by 0 bases and 4 bases, and the gene matches miss 3 bases of the junction. The CDR3 starts with the cysteine, ends with the phenylalanine, and has 15 residues. The kept DNA is CDR3 alone, 45 bases in frame from the first base. CDR1 is given as MDHEN and CDR2 as SYDVKM, both from the germline V gene. This TCR derives from a man between 35 and 55 years old with active or convalescent COVID-19. The chain couples TRBV28 to TRBJ2-5, and 9 junctional nucleotides match TRBD2. The sequencing input was peripheral blood. The encoded CDR3 is CASSLWRGGGETQYF. The DNA sequence follows: TGTGCCAGCAGTTTATGGCGGGGGGGAGGAGAGACCCAGTACTTC.